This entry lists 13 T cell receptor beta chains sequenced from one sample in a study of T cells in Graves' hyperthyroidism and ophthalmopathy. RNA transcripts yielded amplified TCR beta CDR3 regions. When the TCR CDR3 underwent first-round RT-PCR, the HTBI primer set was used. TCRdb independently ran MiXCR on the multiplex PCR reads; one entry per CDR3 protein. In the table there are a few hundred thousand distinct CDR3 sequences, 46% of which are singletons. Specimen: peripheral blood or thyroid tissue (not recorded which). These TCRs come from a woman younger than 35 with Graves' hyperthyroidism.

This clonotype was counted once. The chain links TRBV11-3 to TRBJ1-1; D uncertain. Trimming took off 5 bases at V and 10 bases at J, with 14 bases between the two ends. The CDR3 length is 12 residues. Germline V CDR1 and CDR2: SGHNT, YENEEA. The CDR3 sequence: CASSLGVAGAFF. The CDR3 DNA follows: TGTGCCAGCAGCCTTGGGGTAGCGGGAGCTTTCTTT.

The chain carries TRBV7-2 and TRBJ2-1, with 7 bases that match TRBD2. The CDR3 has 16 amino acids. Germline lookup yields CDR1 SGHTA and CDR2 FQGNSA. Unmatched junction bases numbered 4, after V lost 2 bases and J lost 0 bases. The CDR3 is CASSLLGGSSYNEQFF. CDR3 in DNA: TGTGCCAGCAGCTTATTGGGCGGGAGCTCCTACAATGAGCAGTTCTTC. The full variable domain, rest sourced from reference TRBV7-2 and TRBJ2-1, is GAGVSQSPSNKVTEKGKDVELRCDPISGHTALYWYRQSLGQGLEFLIYFQGNSAPDKSGLPSDRFSAERTGGSVSTLTIQRTQQEDSAVYLCASSLLGGSSYNEQFFGPGTRLTVL.

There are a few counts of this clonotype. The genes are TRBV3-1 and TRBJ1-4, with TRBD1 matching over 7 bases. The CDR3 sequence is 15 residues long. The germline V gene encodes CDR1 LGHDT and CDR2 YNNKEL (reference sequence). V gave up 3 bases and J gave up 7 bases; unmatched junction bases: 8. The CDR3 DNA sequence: TGTGCCAGCAGCCAGGAGGGGGCGTTTGTTGAAAAACTGTTTTTT. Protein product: CASSQEGAFVEKLFF.

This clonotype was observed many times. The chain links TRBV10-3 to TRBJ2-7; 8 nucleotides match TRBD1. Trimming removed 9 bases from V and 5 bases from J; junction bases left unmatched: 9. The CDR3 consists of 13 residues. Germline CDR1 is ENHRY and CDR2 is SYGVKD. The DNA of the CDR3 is TGTGCCATTATGGACCAGGGGGCCGACGAGCAGTACTTC. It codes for CAIMDQGADEQYF.

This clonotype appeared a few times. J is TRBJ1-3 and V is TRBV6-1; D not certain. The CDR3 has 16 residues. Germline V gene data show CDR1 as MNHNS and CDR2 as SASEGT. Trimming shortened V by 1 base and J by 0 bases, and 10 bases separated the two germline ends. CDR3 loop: CASSEVMLYSGNTIYF. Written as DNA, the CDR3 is TGTGCCAGCAGTGAAGTCATGCTTTACTCTGGAAACACCATATATTTT.

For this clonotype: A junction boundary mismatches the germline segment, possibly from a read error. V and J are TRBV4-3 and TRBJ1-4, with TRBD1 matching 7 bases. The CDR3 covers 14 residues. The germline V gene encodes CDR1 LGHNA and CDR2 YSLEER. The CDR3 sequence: CASSPGTAGEKLFF. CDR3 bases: TGCGCCAGCAGCCCAGGGACAGCGGGAGAAAAACTGTTTTTC.

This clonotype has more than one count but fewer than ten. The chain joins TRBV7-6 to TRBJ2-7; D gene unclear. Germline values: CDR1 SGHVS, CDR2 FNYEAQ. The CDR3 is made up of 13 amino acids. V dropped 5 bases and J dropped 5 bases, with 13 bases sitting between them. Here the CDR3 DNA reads TGTGCCAGCAGCGTTGGAGAAGGCCACGAGCAGTACTTC. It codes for CASSVGEGHEQYF.

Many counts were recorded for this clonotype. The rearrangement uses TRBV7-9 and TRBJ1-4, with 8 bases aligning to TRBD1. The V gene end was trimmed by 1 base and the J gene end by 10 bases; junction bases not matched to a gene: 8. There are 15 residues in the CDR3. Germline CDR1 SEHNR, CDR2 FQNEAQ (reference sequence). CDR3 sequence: CASSLVSGQGGKLFF. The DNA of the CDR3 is TGTGCCAGCAGCTTAGTTTCCGGACAGGGTGGAAAACTGTTTTTT.

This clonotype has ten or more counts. The DNA of the CDR3 is TGTGCCAGCAGCCTATCGACTAGCGGGAGGAAGACCCAGTACTTC. It codes for CASSLSTSGRKTQYF. The J gene is TRBJ2-5, the V gene TRBV3-1; TRBD2 aligns across 13 bases. The CDR3 spans 15 residues. Germline CDR1 is LGHDT and CDR2 is YNNKEL (reference sequence). V gave up 4 bases and J gave up 6 bases; unmatched junction bases: 5.

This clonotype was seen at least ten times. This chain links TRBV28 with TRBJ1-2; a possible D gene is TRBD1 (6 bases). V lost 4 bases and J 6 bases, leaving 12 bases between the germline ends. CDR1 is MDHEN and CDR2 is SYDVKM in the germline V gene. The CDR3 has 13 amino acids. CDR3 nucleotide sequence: TGTGCCAGCAGTTACAGGGAAGTCAATGGCTACACCTTC. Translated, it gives CASSYREVNGYTF.

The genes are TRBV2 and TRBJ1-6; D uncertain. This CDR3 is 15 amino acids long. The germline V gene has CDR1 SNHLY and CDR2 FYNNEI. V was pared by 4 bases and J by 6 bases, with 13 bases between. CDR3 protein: CASSVPGKCNSPLHF. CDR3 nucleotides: TGTGCCAGCAGTGTTCCGGGAAAGTGTAATTCACCCCTCCACTTT.

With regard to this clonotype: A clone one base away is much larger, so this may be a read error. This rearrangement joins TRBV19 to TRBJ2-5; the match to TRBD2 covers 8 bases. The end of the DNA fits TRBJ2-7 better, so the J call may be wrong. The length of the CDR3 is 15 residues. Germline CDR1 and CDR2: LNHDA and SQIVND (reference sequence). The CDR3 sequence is CASSIAGRAPYEQYF. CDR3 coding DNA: TGTGCCAGTAGTATAGCCGGGAGGGCCCCGTACGAGCAGTACTTC.

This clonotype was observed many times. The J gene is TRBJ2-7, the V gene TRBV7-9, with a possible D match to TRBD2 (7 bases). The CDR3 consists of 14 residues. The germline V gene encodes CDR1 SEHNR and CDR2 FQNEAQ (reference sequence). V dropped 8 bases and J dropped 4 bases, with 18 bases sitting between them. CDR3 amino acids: CASARGGRGYEQYF. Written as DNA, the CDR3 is TGTGCCAGCGCCCGCGGGGGTAGGGGGTACGAGCAGTACTTC. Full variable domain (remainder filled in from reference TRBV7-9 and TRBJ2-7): DTGVSQNPRHKITKRGQNVTFRCDPISEHNRLYWYRQTLGQGPEFLTYFQNEAQLEKSRLLSDRFSAERPKGSFSTLEIQRTEQGDSAMYLCASARGGRGYEQYFGPGTRLTVT.